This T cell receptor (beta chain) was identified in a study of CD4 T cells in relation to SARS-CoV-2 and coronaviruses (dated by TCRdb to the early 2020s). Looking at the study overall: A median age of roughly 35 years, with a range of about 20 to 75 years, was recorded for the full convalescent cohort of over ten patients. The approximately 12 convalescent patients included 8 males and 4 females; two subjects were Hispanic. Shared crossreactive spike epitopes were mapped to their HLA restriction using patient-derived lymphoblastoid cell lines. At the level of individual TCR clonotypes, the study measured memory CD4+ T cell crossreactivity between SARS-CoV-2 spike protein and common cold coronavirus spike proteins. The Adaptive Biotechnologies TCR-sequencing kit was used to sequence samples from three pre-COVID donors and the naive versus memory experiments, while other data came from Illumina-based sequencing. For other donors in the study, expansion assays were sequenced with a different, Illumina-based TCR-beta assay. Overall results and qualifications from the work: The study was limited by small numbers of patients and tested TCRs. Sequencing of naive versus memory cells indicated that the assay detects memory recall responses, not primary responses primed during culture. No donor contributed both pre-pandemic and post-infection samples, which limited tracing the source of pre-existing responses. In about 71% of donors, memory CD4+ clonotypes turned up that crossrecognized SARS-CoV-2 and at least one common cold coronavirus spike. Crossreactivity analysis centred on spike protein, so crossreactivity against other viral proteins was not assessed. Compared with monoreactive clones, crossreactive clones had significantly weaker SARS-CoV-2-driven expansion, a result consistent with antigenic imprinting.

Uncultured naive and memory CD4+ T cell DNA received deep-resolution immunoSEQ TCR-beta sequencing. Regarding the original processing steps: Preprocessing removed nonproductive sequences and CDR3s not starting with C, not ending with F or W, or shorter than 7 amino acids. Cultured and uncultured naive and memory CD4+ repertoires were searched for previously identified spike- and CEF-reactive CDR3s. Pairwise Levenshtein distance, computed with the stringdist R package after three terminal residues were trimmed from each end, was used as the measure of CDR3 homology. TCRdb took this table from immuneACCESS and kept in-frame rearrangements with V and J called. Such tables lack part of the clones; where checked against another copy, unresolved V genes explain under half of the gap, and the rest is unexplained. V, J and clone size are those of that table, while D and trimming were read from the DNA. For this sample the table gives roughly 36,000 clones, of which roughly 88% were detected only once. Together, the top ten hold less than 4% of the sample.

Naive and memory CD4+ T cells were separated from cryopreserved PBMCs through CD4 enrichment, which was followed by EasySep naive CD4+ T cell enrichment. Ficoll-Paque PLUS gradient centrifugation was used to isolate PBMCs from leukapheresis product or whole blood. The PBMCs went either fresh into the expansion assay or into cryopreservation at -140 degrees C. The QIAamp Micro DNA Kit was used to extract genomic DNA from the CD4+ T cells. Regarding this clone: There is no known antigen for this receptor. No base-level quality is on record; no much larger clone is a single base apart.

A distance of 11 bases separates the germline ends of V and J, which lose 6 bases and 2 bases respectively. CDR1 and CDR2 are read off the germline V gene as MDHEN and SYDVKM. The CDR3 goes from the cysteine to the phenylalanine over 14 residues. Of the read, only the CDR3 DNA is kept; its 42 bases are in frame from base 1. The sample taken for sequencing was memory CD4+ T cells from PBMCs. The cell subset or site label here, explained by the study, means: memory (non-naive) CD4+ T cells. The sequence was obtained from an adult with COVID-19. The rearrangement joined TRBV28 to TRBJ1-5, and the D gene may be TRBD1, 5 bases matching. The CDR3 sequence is CASSPGGGNQPQHF. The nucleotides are TGTGCCAGCAGCCCGGGAGGGGGCAATCAGCCCCAGCATTTT.